These 22 T cell receptor beta chains were all obtained from the same sample, sequenced in a study of blood T cell repertoires in COVID-19. Here immunoSEQ multiplex PCR was the method, and the copy in TCRdb shows in-frame clones only, minus some. The table includes around 100,000 clones, 80% detected once. The sample taken for sequencing was peripheral blood. The receptors here all came from a woman aged 70-85 years with acute or convalescent COVID-19.

This clone came up a few times. The chain uses TRBV7-9 and TRBJ1-4; TRBD1 matches at 7 bases. After removal of 5 bases from V and 4 bases from J, the junction contained 7 bases not matched to a gene. There are 15 residues in the CDR3. CDR1 and CDR2 (germline): SEHNR, FQNEAQ (reference sequence). The CDR3 nucleotides read TGTGCCAGCAGCCACCGGGACAGAGTTAATGAAAAACTGTTTTTT. Translating it yields CASSHRDRVNEKLFF.

V usage is TRBV24-1 and J usage is TRBJ1-1; no reliable D call. The CDR3 consists of 11 residues. The germline V gene encodes CDR1 KGHDR and CDR2 SFDVKD. The V and J ends lost 2 bases and 8 bases respectively, with 5 bases between them. This CDR3 reads CATSDSGEAFF. The CDR3 DNA reads TGTGCCACCAGTGATTCAGGAGAAGCTTTCTTT.

V and J are TRBV5-1 and TRBJ2-3; TRBD2 agrees at 7 bases. Germline V gene sequence: CDR1 SGHRS, CDR2 YFSETQ. J lost 3 bases, V lost 4 bases, and 8 bases had no gene match. This CDR3 has 15 amino acids. The CDR3 here is CASSPAAGLTDTQYF. In DNA, the CDR3 is TGCGCCAGCAGCCCCGCTGCGGGACTAACAGATACGCAGTATTTT.

The chain joins TRBV5-1 to TRBJ2-3; D might be TRBD1 (7 bases). The CDR3 runs to 15 residues. Per the germline V gene, CDR1 is SGHRS and CDR2 is YFSETQ. The V end lost 1 base, the J end lost 5 bases, and 14 bases lay between the germline ends. The DNA of the CDR3 is TGCGCCAGCAGCTTGAGGGGGCAGGAGGGAGATACGCAGTATTTT. It is translated as CASSLRGQEGDTQYF.

The CDR3 reads CASSGLVPGELFF. The CDR3, as DNA: TGTGCCAGCAGCGGACTAGTTCCCGGGGAGCTGTTTTTT. The chain combines TRBV5-6 with TRBJ2-2, with 7 bases identical to TRBD2. Germline trimming cut 4 bases from V and 6 bases from J; bases unmatched to any gene: 3. The CDR3 sequence is 13 residues long. Per the germline V gene, CDR1 is SGHDT and CDR2 is YYEEEE. Based on the CDR3 plus reference TRBV5-6 and TRBJ2-2, the full variable domain is DAGVTQSPTHLIKTRGQQVTLRCSPKSGHDTVSWYQQALGQGPQFIFQYYEEEERQRGNFPDRFSGHQFPNYSSELNVNALLLGDSALYLCASSGLVPGELFFGEGSRLTVL.

This clone was counted once. The chain employs TRBV6-5 and TRBJ2-2; D may be TRBD1 (5 bases). Germline loops: CDR1 MNHEY, CDR2 SVGAGI. With 4 bases removed from V and 4 bases from J, the gap between germline ends came to 10 bases. The CDR3 loop spans 14 amino acids. CDR3 protein: CASSWRQSTGELFF. CDR3 nucleotides: TGTGCCAGCAGTTGGCGACAGTCCACCGGGGAGCTGTTTTTT.

This chain uses TRBV27 with TRBJ1-1; D might be TRBD1 (6 bases). There are 15 residues in the CDR3. The V and J ends lost 7 bases and 0 bases respectively, with 15 bases between them. Germline V gene sequence: CDR1 MNHEY, CDR2 SMNVEV (reference sequence). DNA of the CDR3: TGTGCCAGCATTCCCGGGGGGGCCTTGAACACTGAAGCTTTCTTT. Translated: CASIPGGALNTEAFF.

This rearrangement joins TRBV2 to TRBJ2-1, with D tentatively TRBD1 (6 bases). The CDR3 is made up of 16 amino acids. The V gene lost 3 bases and the J gene lost 1 base, with 13 bases spanning the gap. The germline V gene encodes CDR1 SNHLY and CDR2 FYNNEI. CDR3 amino acids: CASSERQGPSYNEQFF. The CDR3, as DNA: TGTGCCAGCAGTGAGAGGCAGGGGCCTTCCTACAATGAGCAGTTCTTC. The full variable domain, with the rest looked up from reference TRBV2 and TRBJ2-1, is EPEVTQTPSHQVTQMGQEVILRCVPISNHLYFYWYRQILGQKVEFLVSFYNNEISEKSEIFDDQFSVERPDGSNFTLKIRSTKLEDSAMYFCASSERQGPSYNEQFFGPGTRLTVL.

This clone was detected only a few times. The chain is built from TRBV27 and TRBJ2-2; possibly TRBD2 for D (7 bases). Germline V CDR1 and CDR2: MNHEY, SMNVEV (reference sequence). The ends were cut back, 7 bases at V and 13 bases at J, with 22 bases in the middle. CDR3 length equals 14 residues. The chain's CDR3 is CASTPRRGEGGLFF. CDR3 in DNA: TGTGCCAGCACCCCTCGAAGGGGGGAGGGCGGGCTGTTTTTT.

The gene calls are TRBV30 and TRBJ2-7; 7 bases align to TRBD1. V dropped 2 bases and J dropped 10; count of bases not matched to a gene: 5. CDR1 GTSNPN and CDR2 SVGIG come from the germline V gene (reference sequence). CDR3 length: 11 amino acids. The CDR3 DNA is TGTGCCTGGAGTTCCCGGGACAGCCAGTACTTC. The encoded protein is CAWSSRDSQYF.

The chain has TRBV2 and TRBJ2-2, with D possibly matching TRBD1 (5 bases). The V end lost 3 bases, the J end lost 7 bases, and 9 bases lay between the germline ends. Germline-derived CDR1 and CDR2 are SNHLY and FYNNEI. This CDR3 has 13 residues. The CDR3 loop reads CASSDRGNGELFF. Here the CDR3 DNA reads TGTGCCAGCAGTGATAGGGGAAACGGGGAGCTGTTTTTT.

The chain recombines TRBV9 with TRBJ1-3; D is unresolved. Germline V lookup: CDR1 SGDLS, CDR2 YYNGEE. Between the trimmed V and J ends, which lost 4 bases and 0 bases, there was a span of 14 bases. The CDR3 sequence is 16 residues long. The CDR3, as DNA: TGTGCCAGCAGCCTCCGGGAAGTCGGCTCTGGAAACACCATATATTTT. Translation gives CASSLREVGSGNTIYF. The full variable domain, with the rest looked up from reference TRBV9 and TRBJ1-3, is DSGVTQTPKHLITATGQRVTLRCSPRSGDLSVYWYQQSLDQGLQFLIQYYNGEERAKGNILERFSAQQFPDLHSELNLSSLELGDSALYFCASSLREVGSGNTIYFGEGSWLTVV.

This clone was detected only a few times. This chain uses TRBV29-1 with TRBJ1-1, with TRBD1 identical over 7 bases. The V gene's germline CDR1 is SQVTM and CDR2 ANQGSEA. The CDR3 length is 13 residues. With 6 bases clipped from V and 0 bases from J, the junction kept 4 bases outside the gene matches. The CDR3 protein is CSVEGQMNTEAFF. The CDR3 coding sequence is TGCAGCGTGGAGGGACAGATGAACACTGAAGCTTTCTTT.

This chain links TRBV6-5 with TRBJ1-4; TRBD1 aligns across 8 bases. Losses at the gene ends were 4 bases for V and 8 bases for J; bases not matched to a gene: 6. Per the germline V gene, CDR1 is MNHEY and CDR2 is SVGAGI. The CDR3 has 14 amino acids. In DNA, the CDR3 is TGTGCCAGCAGTTCTACAGGGGGGCGGGAAAAACTGTTTTTT. Its protein is CASSSTGGREKLFF.

The chain employs TRBV2 and TRBJ2-1; 15 nucleotides align to TRBD2. Germline lookup yields CDR1 SNHLY and CDR2 FYNNEI. Trimming took 5 bases from V and 7 from J; bases not matched to a gene: 3. The CDR3 is made up of 15 amino acids. The CDR3 DNA reads as TGTGCCAGCAGTAGAGGGACTAGCGGGGGGAATGAGCAGTTCTTC. Encoded protein: CASSRGTSGGNEQFF.

As for this clone: At one of its ends the junction is not consistent with the germline gene, which may arise from a read error. The CDR3 protein is CASSKSSLNEKLFF. The CDR3 region has the DNA TGCGCCAGCAGTAAGTCCTCTTTGAATGAAAAACTGTTTTTT. The chain links TRBV10-2 to TRBJ1-4; D not certain. CDR3 size: 14 residues. The germline V gene encodes CDR1 WSHSY and CDR2 SAAADI.

The CDR3: CAISAAGHANTGELFF. The CDR3, as DNA: TGTGCCATCAGTGCAGCAGGTCACGCGAACACCGGGGAGCTGTTTTTT. The rearrangement uses TRBV10-3 and TRBJ2-2; D is ambiguous. Trimming removed 4 bases at V and 0 bases at J, with 12 bases between. From germline, CDR1 is ENHRY and CDR2 SYGVKD. The CDR3 contains 16 residues.

This clone appeared once. This chain uses TRBV11-2 with TRBJ2-2; D gene unclear. CDR1 and CDR2 from the germline V gene are SGHAT and FQNNGV. The V end was cut by 4 bases, the J end by 2 bases, with 8 bases between. The CDR3 is made up of 14 amino acids. The CDR3 loop reads CASSSQTNTGELFF. The CDR3 coding sequence is TGTGCCAGCAGCTCTCAGACAAACACCGGGGAGCTGTTTTTT.

The chain combines TRBV5-6 with TRBJ2-5; no clear D. Deletions cut 2 bases from V and 5 bases from J, with 4 bases between. Germline V gene data show CDR1 as SGHDT and CDR2 as YYEEEE. CDR3 length: 11 amino acids. For the CDR3, the DNA is TGTGCCAGCAGCTTATATGAGACCCAGTACTTC. Its protein is CASSLYETQYF.

At least ten counts were recorded for this clone. V gene TRBV5-6 combines with J gene TRBJ1-1, with a tentative D call TRBD1 (5 bases). V lost 0 bases, J lost 4 bases, and 13 bases lay in between. The CDR3 sequence is 15 residues long. The V gene's germline CDR1 is SGHDT and CDR2 YYEEEE. CDR3 loop: CASSLALGLGTEAFF. As DNA, the CDR3 is TGTGCCAGCAGCTTGGCCTTGGGACTGGGCACTGAAGCTTTCTTT.

This clone was observed a handful of times. The J gene is TRBJ1-1, the V gene TRBV1; the table calls TRBD1, which could not be checked here. TRBV1 is a pseudogene segment. This CDR3 region has 13 residues. The CDR3 DNA sequence: TGCACCTGCCGGGCCAGGGGGAATGCTGAAGCTTTCTTT. Its translation: CTCRARGNAEAFF.

The rearrangement uses TRBV14 and TRBJ1-2, with a possible D match to TRBD1 (5 bases). Germline V gene lookup returns CDR1 SGHDN and CDR2 FVKESK. CDR3 size: 11 residues. V gave up 1 base and J gave up 8 bases, with 5 bases separating them. Here the CDR3 DNA reads TGTGCCAGCAGCCAAGGGGGCGGCTACACCTTC. Translation: CASSQGGGYTF.